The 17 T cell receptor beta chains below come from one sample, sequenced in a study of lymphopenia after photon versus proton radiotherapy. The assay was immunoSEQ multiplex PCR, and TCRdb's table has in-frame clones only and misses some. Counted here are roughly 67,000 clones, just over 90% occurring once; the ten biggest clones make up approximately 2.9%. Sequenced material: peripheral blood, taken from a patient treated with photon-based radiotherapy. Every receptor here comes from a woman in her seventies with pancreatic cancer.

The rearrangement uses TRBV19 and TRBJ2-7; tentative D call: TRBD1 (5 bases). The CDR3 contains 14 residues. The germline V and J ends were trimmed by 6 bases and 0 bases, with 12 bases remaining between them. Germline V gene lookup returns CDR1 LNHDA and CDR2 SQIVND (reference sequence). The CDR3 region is CASSRTDSSYEQYF. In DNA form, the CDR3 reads TGTGCCAGTAGCCGCACTGACAGCTCCTACGAGCAGTACTTC.

The CDR3 region has the DNA TGTGCCAGCAGCAAGGGACCGTCTAGCTACGAGCAGTACTTC. Its protein is CASSKGPSSYEQYF. The genes are TRBV7-2 and TRBJ2-7, with D perhaps matching TRBD1 or TRBD2 (5 bases each). The CDR3 length is 14 residues. V dropped 5 bases and J dropped 3 bases, with 14 bases sitting between them. CDR1 SGHTA and CDR2 FQGNSA come from the germline V gene.

For the CDR3, the DNA is TGTGCCAGCAGCCCAGGGGTCGTCACCGGGGAGCTGTTTTTT. Protein: CASSPGVVTGELFF. The chain employs TRBV28 and TRBJ2-2; maybe TRBD1 (6 bases). Trimming took 6 bases from V and 4 from J, leaving 12 bases between them. The CDR3 is 14 residues long. Per germline, CDR1 MDHEN and CDR2 SYDVKM.

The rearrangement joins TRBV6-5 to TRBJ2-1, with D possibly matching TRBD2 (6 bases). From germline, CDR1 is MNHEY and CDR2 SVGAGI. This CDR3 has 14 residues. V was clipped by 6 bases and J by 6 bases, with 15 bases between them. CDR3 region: CASSRPSGPNEQFF. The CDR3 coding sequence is TGTGCCAGCAGCCGACCGAGCGGGCCCAATGAGCAGTTCTTC.

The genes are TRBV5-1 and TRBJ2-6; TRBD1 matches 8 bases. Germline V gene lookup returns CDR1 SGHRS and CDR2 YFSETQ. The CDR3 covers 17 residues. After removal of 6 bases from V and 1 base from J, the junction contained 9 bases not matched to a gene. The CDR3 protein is CASTTGTGQSGANVLTF. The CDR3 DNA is TGCGCCAGCACCACCGGGACAGGTCAATCTGGGGCCAACGTCCTGACTTTC.

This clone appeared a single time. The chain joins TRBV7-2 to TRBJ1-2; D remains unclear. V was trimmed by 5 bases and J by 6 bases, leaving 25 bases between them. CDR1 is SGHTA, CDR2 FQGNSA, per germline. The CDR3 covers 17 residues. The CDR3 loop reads CASSPPGGRLVLDGYTF. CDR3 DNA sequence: TGTGCCAGCAGCCCCCCCGGAGGACGACTGGTGCTTGATGGCTACACCTTC.

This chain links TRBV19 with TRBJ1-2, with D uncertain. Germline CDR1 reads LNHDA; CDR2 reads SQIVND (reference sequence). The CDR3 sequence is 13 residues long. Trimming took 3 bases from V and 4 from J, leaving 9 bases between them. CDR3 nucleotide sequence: TGTGCCAGTAGTATTGGACGGCCCTATGGCTACACCTTC. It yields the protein CASSIGRPYGYTF. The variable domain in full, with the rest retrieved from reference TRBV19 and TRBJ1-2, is DGGITQSPKYLFRKEGQNVTLSCEQNLNHDAMYWYRQDPGQGLRLIYYSQIVNDFQKGDIAEGYSVSREKKESFPLTVTSAQKNPTAFYLCASSIGRPYGYTFGSGTRLTVV.

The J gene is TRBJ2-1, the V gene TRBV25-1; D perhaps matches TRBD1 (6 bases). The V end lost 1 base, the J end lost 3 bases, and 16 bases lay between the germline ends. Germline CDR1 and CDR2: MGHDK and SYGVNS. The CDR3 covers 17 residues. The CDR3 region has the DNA TGTGCCAGCAGTGAATGGAGTTTCGGCAGGGGCTACAATGAGCAGTTCTTC. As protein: CASSEWSFGRGYNEQFF.

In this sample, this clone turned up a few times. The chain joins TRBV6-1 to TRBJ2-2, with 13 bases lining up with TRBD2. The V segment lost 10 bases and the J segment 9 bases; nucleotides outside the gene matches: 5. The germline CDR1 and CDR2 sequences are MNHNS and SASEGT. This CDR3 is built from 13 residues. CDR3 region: CAIKGLAGRELFF. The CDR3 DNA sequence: TGTGCCATCAAGGGACTAGCGGGAAGGGAGCTGTTTTTT.

The CDR3 reads CASSSGTSGRGNTQYF. CDR3 DNA: TGTGCCAGCAGCTCCGGGACTAGCGGGAGGGGGAATACGCAGTATTTT. The V and J genes are TRBV7-2 and TRBJ2-3; 16 nucleotides agree with TRBD2. Germline lookup yields CDR1 SGHTA and CDR2 FQGNSA. This CDR3 region has 16 residues. V shed 4 bases and J 7 bases; nucleotides not matched to a gene: 5.

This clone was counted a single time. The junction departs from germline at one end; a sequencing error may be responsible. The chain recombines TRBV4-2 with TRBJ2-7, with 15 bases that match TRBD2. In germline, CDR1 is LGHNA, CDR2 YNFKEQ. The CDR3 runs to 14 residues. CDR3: CASSQDVGTSGRNF. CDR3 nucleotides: TGTGCCAGCAGCCAAGATGTAGGGACTAGCGGGAGGAACTTC.

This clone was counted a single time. The CDR3 protein is CSVSVGTSGSSSYEQYF. DNA for the CDR3: TGCAGCGTTTCGGTCGGGACTAGCGGGAGCAGCTCCTACGAGCAGTACTTC. The rearrangement links TRBV29-1 to TRBJ2-7, with TRBD2 matching over 14 bases. The CDR3 spans 17 residues. Unmatched junction bases numbered 9, after V lost 5 bases and J lost 0 bases. Germline lookup yields CDR1 SQVTM and CDR2 ANQGSEA.

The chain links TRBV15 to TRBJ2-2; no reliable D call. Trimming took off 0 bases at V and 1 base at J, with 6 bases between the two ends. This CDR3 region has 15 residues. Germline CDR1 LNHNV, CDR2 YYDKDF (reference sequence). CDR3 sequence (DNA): TGTGCCACCAGCAGAGACGGGCTGAACACCGGGGAGCTGTTTTTT. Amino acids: CATSRDGLNTGELFF.

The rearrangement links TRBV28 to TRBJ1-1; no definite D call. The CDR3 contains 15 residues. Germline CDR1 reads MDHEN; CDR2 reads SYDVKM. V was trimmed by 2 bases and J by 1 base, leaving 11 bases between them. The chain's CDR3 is CASSLTVATNTEAFF. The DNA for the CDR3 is TGTGCCAGCAGTTTAACGGTTGCGACGAACACTGAAGCTTTCTTT.

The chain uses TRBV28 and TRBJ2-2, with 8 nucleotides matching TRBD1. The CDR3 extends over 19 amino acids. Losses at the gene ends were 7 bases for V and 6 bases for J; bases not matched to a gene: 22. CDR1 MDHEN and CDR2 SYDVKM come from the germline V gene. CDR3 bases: TGTGCCAGCACTCCATTACTCGACAGGGGATTAATCTCAGCCGGGGAGCTGTTTTTT. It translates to CASTPLLDRGLISAGELFF.

The CDR3 bases are TGTGCCAGCAGCTTCCTCCCGGGACTGGCTAACAATGAGCAGTTCTTC. This gives the protein CASSFLPGLANNEQFF. The V call is TRBV7-8, the J call TRBJ2-1, with a weak D call TRBD2 (6 bases). The CDR3 is 16 residues long. V shed 3 bases and J shed 5 bases, with 17 bases lying between them. The germline CDR1 and CDR2 sequences are SGHVS and FQNEAQ.

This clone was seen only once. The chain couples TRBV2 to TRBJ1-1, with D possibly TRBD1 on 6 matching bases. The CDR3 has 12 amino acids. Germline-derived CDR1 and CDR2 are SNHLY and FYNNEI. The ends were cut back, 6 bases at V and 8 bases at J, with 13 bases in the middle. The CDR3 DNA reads TGTGCCAGCAGGATGCTAGGGACAGAAGCTTTCTTT. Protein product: CASRMLGTEAFF.